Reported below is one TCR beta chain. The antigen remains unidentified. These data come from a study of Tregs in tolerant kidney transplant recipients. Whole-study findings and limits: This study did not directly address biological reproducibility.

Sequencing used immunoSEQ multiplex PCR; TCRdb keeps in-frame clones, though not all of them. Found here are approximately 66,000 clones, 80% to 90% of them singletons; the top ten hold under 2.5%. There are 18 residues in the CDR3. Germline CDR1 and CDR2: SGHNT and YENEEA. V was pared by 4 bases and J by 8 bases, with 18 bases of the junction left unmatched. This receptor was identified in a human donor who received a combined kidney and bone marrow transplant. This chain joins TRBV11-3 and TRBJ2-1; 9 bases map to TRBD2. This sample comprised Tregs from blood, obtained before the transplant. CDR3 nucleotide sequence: TGTGCCAGCAGCTCAGGTCTAGCGGGGTTCAGTTCTTCGGATGAGCAGTTCTTC. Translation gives CASSSGLAGFSSSDEQFF.